These T cell receptor beta chains were read from a single sample in a study of cytomegalovirus exposure and HLA in healthy donors. Using immunoSEQ multiplex PCR, the repertoire was profiled, and TCRdb retains in-frame clones only, with some absent. The table lists about 120,000 clones, about 84% of them singletons. The material sequenced was PBMCs. The receptors come from a man between 18 and 35 years old in good health and CMV-seropositive. CDR3s include the opening cysteine and the closing phenylalanine or tryptophan. The D gene is left open where the match is weak. Rows may omit the clone size; those that give it use once, few, many or a size class.

>TRBD2|.|TRBV29-1|TRBJ2-3
TGCAGCGTTGACGTGGTAACTAGCGGGAGTTTGTATTTCGGTACGCAGTATTTT
CSVDVVTSGSLYFGTQYF
>.|once|TRBV6-5|TRBJ2-2
TGTGCCAGCAGAACGGGTCTAAGTATCGGGGAGCTGTTTTTT
CASRTGLSIGELFF
>TRBD1|few|TRBV9|TRBJ2-7
TGTGCCAGCAGCTCAACAGGGGCCATGAGCTCCTACGAGCAGTACTTC
CASSSTGAMSSYEQYF
>.|.|TRBV6-1|TRBJ1-2
TGTGCCAGCAGTGATGGAGTGTATGGCTACACCTTC
CASSDGVYGYTF
>TRBD2|.|TRBV18|TRBJ2-1
TGTGCCAGCTCACCTCTAGCGGGAGGGCCGGGCAATGAGCAGTTCTTC
CASSPLAGGPGNEQFF
>.|.|TRBV27|TRBJ2-1
TGTGCCAGCAGTTTCAGACAGGCCTCCTACAATGAGCAGTTCTTC
CASSFRQASYNEQFF
>TRBD1|.|TRBV6-7|TRBJ2-7
TGTGCCAGCAGTGTGACAGGGTCCTACGAGCAGTACTTC
CASSVTGSYEQYF
>.|.|TRBV11-2|TRBJ2-5
TGTGCCAGCAGCTTAGGACAGGTCCAAGAGACCCAGTACTTC
CASSLGQVQETQYF
>.|.|TRBV6-5|TRBJ2-7
TGTGCCAGCAGGTCCGTATTAACCTACGAGCAGTACTTC
CASRSVLTYEQYF
>.|.|TRBV18|TRBJ2-7
TGTGCCAGCTCGGACAGTCTCTACGAGCAGTACTTC
CASSDSLYEQYF
>TRBD1|.|TRBV5-1|TRBJ2-7
TGCGCCAGCAGCTTGTATTTTGCGGGACAGGCCCAGTACCAGCGGTACTTC
CASSLYFAGQAQYQRYF
>.|.|TRBV27|TRBJ2-1
TGTGCCAGCAGTTTATCAGCGGGACAAACCTACAATGAGCAGTTCTTC
CASSLSAGQTYNEQFF
>.|few|TRBV15|TRBJ2-1
TGTGCCACCAGCAGAGATCGGCAGGGCTCGAATGAGCAGTTCTTC
CATSRDRQGSNEQFF
>TRBD1|.|TRBV10-1|TRBJ2-7
TGCGCCAGCAGCCGGGACAGGGCCTACGAGCAGTACTTC
CASSRDRAYEQYF
>TRBD1|.|TRBV10-3|TRBJ1-6
TGTGCCATCAGTGAGGCAGGGGGGATTAATTCACCCCTCCACTTT
CAISEAGGINSPLHF
>.|.|TRBV7-2|TRBJ2-2
TGTGCCAGCAGCATTACGAGCGTACGGAACACCGGGGAGCTGTTTTTT
CASSITSVRNTGELFF